The entry below describes one TCR beta chain. Its antigen is unidentified. CDR3 length: 14 amino acids. The V gene's germline CDR1 is MGHRA and CDR2 YSYEKL. V dropped 0 bases and J dropped 1 base, with 7 bases sitting between them. This entry belongs to a study of cytomegalovirus exposure and HLA in healthy donors. Study-level points and caveats: Owing to their indistinguishability, certain V segments, notably TRBV6-2 and TRBV6-3, were excluded. CMV serostatus was the only recorded immune exposure for donors. Presence/absence analysis assumed near-uniform sequencing depth across donors.

The primer mix had 60 Vbeta and 13 Jbeta primers. Profiled with immunoSEQ multiplex PCR; TCRdb holds only in-frame clones, not every one. Here the sample spans tens of thousands of clones, 75% to 80% being singletons. The TCR comes from a woman in her thirties or forties in good health and CMV-seropositive. The chain uses TRBV4-1 and TRBJ2-7; D ambiguous. Specimen: PBMCs. Written as DNA, the CDR3 is TGCGCCAGCAGCCAAGATGCCGGGTCCTACGAGCAGTACTTC. It specifies CASSQDAGSYEQYF.